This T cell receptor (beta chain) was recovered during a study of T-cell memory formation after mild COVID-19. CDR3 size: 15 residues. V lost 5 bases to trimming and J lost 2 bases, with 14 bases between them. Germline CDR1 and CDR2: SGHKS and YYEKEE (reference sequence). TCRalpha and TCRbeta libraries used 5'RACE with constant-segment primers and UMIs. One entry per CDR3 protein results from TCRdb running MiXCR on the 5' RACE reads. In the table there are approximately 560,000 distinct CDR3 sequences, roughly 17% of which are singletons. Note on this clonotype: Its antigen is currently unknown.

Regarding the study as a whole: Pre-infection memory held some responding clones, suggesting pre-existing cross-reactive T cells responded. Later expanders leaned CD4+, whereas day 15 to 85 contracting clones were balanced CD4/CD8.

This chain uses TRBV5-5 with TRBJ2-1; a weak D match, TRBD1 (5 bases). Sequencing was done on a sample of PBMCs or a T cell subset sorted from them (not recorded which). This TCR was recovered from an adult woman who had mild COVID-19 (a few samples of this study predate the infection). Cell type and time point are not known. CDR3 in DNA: TGTGCCAGCAGGATCAGGGTCGCGGCCTACAATGAGCAGTTCTTC. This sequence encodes CASRIRVAAYNEQFF.